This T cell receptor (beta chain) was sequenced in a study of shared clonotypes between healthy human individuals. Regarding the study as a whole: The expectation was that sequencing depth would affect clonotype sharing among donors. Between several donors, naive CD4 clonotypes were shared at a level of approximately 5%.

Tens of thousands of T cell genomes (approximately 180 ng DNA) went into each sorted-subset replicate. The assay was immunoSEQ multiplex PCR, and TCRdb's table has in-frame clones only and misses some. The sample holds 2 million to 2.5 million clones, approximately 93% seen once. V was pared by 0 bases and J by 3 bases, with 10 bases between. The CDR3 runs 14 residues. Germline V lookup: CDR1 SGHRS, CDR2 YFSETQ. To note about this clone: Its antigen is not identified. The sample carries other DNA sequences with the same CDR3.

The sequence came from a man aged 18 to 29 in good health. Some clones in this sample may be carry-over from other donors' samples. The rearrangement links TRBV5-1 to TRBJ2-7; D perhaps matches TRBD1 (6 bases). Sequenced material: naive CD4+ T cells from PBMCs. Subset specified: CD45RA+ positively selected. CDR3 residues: CASSLEGHLYEQYF. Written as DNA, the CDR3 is TGCGCCAGCAGCTTGGAGGGACATCTCTACGAGCAGTACTTC.